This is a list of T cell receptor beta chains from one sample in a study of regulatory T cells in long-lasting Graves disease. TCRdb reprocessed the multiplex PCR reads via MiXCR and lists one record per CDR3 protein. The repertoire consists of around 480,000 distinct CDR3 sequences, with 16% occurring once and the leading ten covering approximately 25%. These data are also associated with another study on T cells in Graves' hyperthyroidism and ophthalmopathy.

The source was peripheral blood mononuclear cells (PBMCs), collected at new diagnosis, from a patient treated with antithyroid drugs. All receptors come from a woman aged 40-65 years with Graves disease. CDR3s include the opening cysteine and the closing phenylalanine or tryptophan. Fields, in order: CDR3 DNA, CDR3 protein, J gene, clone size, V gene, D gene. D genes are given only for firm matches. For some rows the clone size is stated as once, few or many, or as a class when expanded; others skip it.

DNA: TGTGCCAGCAGCCAAGATTCGGGACAGGCGTTTCCTTATAGCAATCAGCCCCAGCATTTT
CDR3: CASSQDSGQAFPYSNQPQHF
J: TRBJ1-5
size: -
V: TRBV4-1
D: TRBD1

DNA: TGTGCCAGCAAGGGGACTAGCGGGGGCTCCTACAATGAGCAGTTCTTC
CDR3: CASKGTSGGSYNEQFF
J: TRBJ2-1
size: once
V: TRBV12-3/TRBV12-4
D: TRBD2

DNA: TGTGCCACCAGTGGCGCGGTTCGACCCACTGAAGCTTTCTTT
CDR3: CATSGAVRPTEAFF
J: TRBJ1-1
size: many
V: TRBV24-1
D: -

DNA: TGTGCCAGCAGCTTGGTTGCGAGAAACCAAGAGACCCAGTACTTC
CDR3: CASSLVARNQETQYF
J: TRBJ2-5
size: few
V: TRBV5-6
D: -

DNA: TGTGCCAGCAGTTCCTGGGCACACCTGGGGGAGACCCAGTACTTC
CDR3: CASSSWAHLGETQYF
J: TRBJ2-5
size: few
V: TRBV28
D: -

DNA: TGCAGTGCTAGGGCCGGGACAGGGAACACTGAAGCTTTCTTT
CDR3: CSARAGTGNTEAFF
J: TRBJ1-1
size: -
V: TRBV20-1
D: TRBD1

DNA: TGTGCCAGCAGTGAAGGGACAGTGGAGTCAGAGACCCAGTACTTC
CDR3: CASSEGTVESETQYF
J: TRBJ2-5
size: many
V: TRBV2
D: -

DNA: TGTGCCAGCAGCTTCCGACACGACAACTATGGCTACACCTTC
CDR3: CASSFRHDNYGYTF
J: TRBJ1-2
size: many
V: TRBV7-2
D: -

DNA: TGTGCCGTCGGACAGTCGGGCGAGCAGTACTTC
CDR3: CAVGQSGEQYF
J: TRBJ2-7
size: many
V: TRBV10-3
D: -

DNA: TGCGCCAGCAGCTTGGAAGGTTTGACAGATACGCAGTATTTT
CDR3: CASSLEGLTDTQYF
J: TRBJ2-3
size: -
V: TRBV5-1
D: -

DNA: TGTGCCAGTTTACAGGGGGCTGATAATTCACCCCTCCACTTT
CDR3: CASLQGADNSPLHF
J: TRBJ1-6
size: once
V: TRBV19
D: TRBD1

DNA: TGTGCCAGCAGCCCACAAGAAGCCCCTAGTCCGCAGTATTTT
CDR3: CASSPQEAPSPQYF
J: TRBJ2-3
size: many
V: TRBV7-3
D: -

DNA: TGTGCCAGCAGCGCCTTCTGGGACGGCAATCAGCCCCAGCATTTT
CDR3: CASSAFWDGNQPQHF
J: TRBJ1-5
size: -
V: TRBV11-3
D: -

DNA: TGTGCCAGCAGCCGCTTCGGGGGACAGGGAGGGATCACCGGGGAGCTGTTTTTT
CDR3: CASSRFGGQGGITGELFF
J: TRBJ2-2
size: -
V: TRBV7-2
D: TRBD1

DNA: TGCAGCGTAACAGGGGGCGCGAACTCTAGTGGCTACACCTTC
CDR3: CSVTGGANSSGYTF
J: TRBJ1-2
size: few
V: TRBV29-1
D: TRBD1

DNA: TGTGCCAGCAGCGTTAGTCCCGGGACAGGGGGCAGAGGCGAAAAACTGTTTTTT
CDR3: CASSVSPGTGGRGEKLFF
J: TRBJ1-4
size: -
V: TRBV9
D: TRBD1

DNA: TGCGCCAGCAGCTTGGATGGGGGATCTTTTCAGCCCCAGCATTTT
CDR3: CASSLDGGSFQPQHF
J: TRBJ1-5
size: few
V: TRBV5-1
D: -

DNA: TGTGCCAGCAGCTCTAGGAGTTTACCTTACAATGAGCAGTTCTTC
CDR3: CASSSRSLPYNEQFF
J: TRBJ2-1
size: -
V: TRBV6-1
D: -

DNA: TGTGCCAGCAGCCCTGCCGGGTCGGCCCAGTACTTC
CDR3: CASSPAGSAQYF
J: TRBJ2-5
size: many
V: TRBV12-3/TRBV12-4
D: -

DNA: TGTGCCAGCAGCTCCAGCTCCTACAATGAGCAGTTCTTC
CDR3: CASSSSSYNEQFF
J: TRBJ2-1
size: many
V: TRBV18
D: -